These 29 T cell receptor beta chains came from one sample sequenced in a study of somatic mutations in cytotoxic T cells in rheumatoid arthritis (TCRdb year 2017). The library was built by means of the immunoSEQ multiplex PCR assay. TCRdb mirrors the immuneACCESS table, restricted to in-frame sequences. Some clones are absent from its copies; in checked studies, under half trace to an unresolved V gene, and the reason for the others is unknown. The sample yields 15,000 to 20,000 clones; over 70% were counted once. Approximately 5.3% of the sample is in the top ten clones. The sequencing input was CD8+ T cells sorted from blood. The source of these receptors is a man aged 55 to 69 in good health.

The rearrangement links TRBV5-4 to TRBJ2-5; 16 nucleotides align to TRBD2. The CDR3 covers 18 residues. Trimming at V came to 5 bases and at J to 1 base, leaving 8 bases not matched to a gene. Per the germline V gene, CDR1 is SGHNT and CDR2 is YYREEE (reference sequence). This CDR3 reads CASRPGLAGGFVQETQYF. The CDR3 nucleotides read TGTGCCAGCAGACCGGGACTAGCGGGGGGGTTCGTCCAAGAGACCCAGTACTTC.

The chain carries TRBV7-8 and TRBJ2-1; TRBD2 matches at 12 bases. CDR3 length equals 17 residues. J lost 1 base, V lost 5 bases, and 6 bases had no gene match. The germline gives CDR1 SGHVS, CDR2 FQNEAQ. In DNA form, the CDR3 reads TGTGCCAGCAGCAAGACTAGCGGGAGAGGGTCCTACAATGAGCAGTTCTTC. It yields the protein CASSKTSGRGSYNEQFF.

This chain links TRBV7-2 with TRBJ2-7; 7 bases agree with TRBD1. Trimming took 1 base from V and 2 from J; bases not matched to a gene: 5. Germline CDR1 reads SGHTA; CDR2 reads FQGNSA. The CDR3 loop spans 15 amino acids. The CDR3 region is CASSLVGGQAYEQYF. CDR3 DNA: TGTGCCAGCAGCTTAGTAGGAGGACAGGCCTACGAGCAGTACTTC.

V usage is TRBV6-5 and J usage is TRBJ1-2, with a possible D match to TRBD1 (5 bases). The CDR3 covers 14 residues. Trimming removed 2 bases from V and 8 bases from J, with 15 bases in between. Looked up from germline, CDR1 is MNHEY and CDR2 is SVGAGI. CDR3 in amino acids: CASSYPRAGEGYTF. For the CDR3, the DNA is TGTGCCAGCAGTTACCCCAGGGCGGGGGAGGGCTACACCTTC.

This chain connects TRBV15 to TRBJ2-1, with D possibly matching TRBD1 (5 bases). Germline-derived CDR1 and CDR2 are LNHNV and YYDKDF (reference sequence). The V end was cut by 4 bases, the J end by 8 bases, with 12 bases between. There are 13 residues in the CDR3. The CDR3 protein is CATSTSRVHEQFF. The CDR3, as DNA: TGTGCCACCAGCACCTCCAGGGTGCATGAGCAGTTCTTC.

V is TRBV6-6 and J is TRBJ1-2, with D possibly TRBD1 on 5 matching bases. The CDR3 loop spans 14 amino acids. Germline loops: CDR1 MNHNY, CDR2 SVGAGI (reference sequence). The V end was cut by 0 bases, the J end by 3 bases, with 8 bases between. CDR3 loop: CASSYSDSYYGYTF. CDR3 DNA: TGTGCCAGCAGTTACTCTGACAGTTACTATGGCTACACCTTC.

The V gene is TRBV29-1, the J gene TRBJ2-1; the D gene is possibly TRBD2 (5 bases). The CDR3 loop spans 15 amino acids. Between the trimmed V and J ends, which lost 1 base and 4 bases, there was a span of 14 bases. The germline CDR1 and CDR2 sequences are SQVTM and ANQGSEA. The CDR3 here is CSVEAAKGAYNEQFF. The CDR3 bases are TGCAGCGTTGAAGCCGCAAAGGGAGCATACAATGAGCAGTTCTTC.

This chain uses TRBV6-5 with TRBJ1-4; tentatively, D is TRBD1 (5 bases). Looked up from germline, CDR1 is MNHEY and CDR2 is SVGAGI. Trimming removed 4 bases from V and 0 bases from J, with 6 bases in between. CDR3 length equals 14 residues. The CDR3, as DNA: TGTGCCAGCAGTTGGGGGGCAACTAATGAAAAACTGTTTTTT. Encoded protein: CASSWGATNEKLFF.

The J gene is TRBJ1-3, the V gene TRBV14, with 8 bases matching TRBD1. J was trimmed by 4 bases and V by 0 bases; bases with no gene match: 2. The CDR3 runs 15 residues. Germline-derived CDR1 and CDR2 are SGHDN and FVKESK. The CDR3 DNA follows: TGTGCCAGCAGCCAAGACAGGGGGCTCGGAAACACCATATATTTT. It translates to CASSQDRGLGNTIYF.

As concerns this clone: No conserved phenylalanine or tryptophan is present at the end of the CDR3, so a read error is the likely explanation. This chain uses TRBV5-1 with TRBJ2-7; weak D call: TRBD1 (6 bases). The CDR3 has 12 residues. Trimming cost V 3 bases and J 2 bases, with 6 bases left between them. Germline V gene data show CDR1 as SGHRS and CDR2 as YFSETQ. The CDR3 bases are TGCGCCAGCAGCTGGGACACCTACGAGCAGTACCTC. It translates to CASSWDTYEQYL.

This rearrangement joins TRBV6-1 to TRBJ1-5; D may be TRBD1 (6 bases). The germline V gene encodes CDR1 MNHNS and CDR2 SASEGT. The CDR3 totals 15 residues. Deletions cut 5 bases from V and 1 base from J, with 12 bases between. DNA for the CDR3: TGTGCCAGCAGTTCACAGGGTAAAAGCAATCAGCCCCAGCATTTT. Its protein is CASSSQGKSNQPQHF.

The rearrangement joins TRBV9 to TRBJ2-3; D is perhaps TRBD2 (6 bases). The CDR3 sequence is 15 residues long. Looked up from germline, CDR1 is SGDLS and CDR2 is YYNGEE. Trimming removed 0 bases at V and 4 bases at J, with 12 bases between. CDR3 DNA: TGTGCCAGCAGCGTAGCGACTAGAGAGGCAGATACGCAGTATTTT. This sequence encodes CASSVATREADTQYF.

This clone turned up a few times. V gene TRBV7-2 combines with J gene TRBJ2-1; the D is unclear. The CDR3 sequence is 13 residues long. Per the germline V gene, CDR1 is SGHTA and CDR2 is FQGNSA. V was cut by 5 bases and J by 4 bases, with 9 bases left in between. The CDR3, as DNA: TGTGCCAGCAGCCTCCAGGTTTACAATGAGCAGTTCTTC. Protein: CASSLQVYNEQFF.

The V and J genes are TRBV4-1 and TRBJ2-2; 10 bases map to TRBD2. V was clipped by 1 base and J by 3 bases; unmatched bases: 2. The CDR3 is 16 residues long. Germline V gene lookup returns CDR1 MGHRA and CDR2 YSYEKL. CDR3 nucleotides: TGCGCCAGCAGCCAAGGGCTAGCGGGGGACACCGGGGAGCTGTTTTTT. This sequence encodes CASSQGLAGDTGELFF.

The genes are TRBV29-1 and TRBJ2-1; TRBD2 matches at 13 bases. With V trimmed by 6 bases and J by 4 bases, 6 bases remained unmatched. Germline V lookup: CDR1 SQVTM, CDR2 ANQGSEA. The CDR3 runs to 15 residues. The chain's CDR3 is CSVHGTSGKYNEQFF. CDR3 sequence (DNA): TGCAGCGTCCACGGGACTAGCGGGAAATACAATGAGCAGTTCTTC.

This rearrangement joins TRBV27 to TRBJ2-7, with 11 bases identical to TRBD1. Germline loops: CDR1 MNHEY, CDR2 SMNVEV (reference sequence). This CDR3 is built from 13 residues. V lost 5 bases to trimming and J lost 6 bases; unmatched junction nucleotides: 3. The CDR3 sequence is CASSGTGGREQYF. The CDR3 DNA is TGTGCCAGCAGTGGGACAGGGGGGCGCGAGCAGTACTTC.

The chain couples TRBV27 to TRBJ2-3; TRBD2 matches at 11 bases. The CDR3 is 20 residues long. Germline values: CDR1 MNHEY, CDR2 SMNVEV (reference sequence). Germline trimming cut 5 bases from V and 1 base from J; bases unmatched to any gene: 17. CDR3 nucleotides: TGTGCCAGCAGTCCGTTCCGGACTAGCGGGTTGAGAGAAGGCACAGATACGCAGTATTTT. Protein sequence: CASSPFRTSGLREGTDTQYF.

The V gene is TRBV27, the J gene TRBJ1-1, with 7 positions matching TRBD1. Germline CDR1 and CDR2: MNHEY and SMNVEV (reference sequence). This CDR3 has 12 amino acids. CDR3 bases: TGTCCTTTAGAGGGGGCAATGGCTGAAGCTTTCTTT. Amino acids: CPLEGAMAEAFF.

In this sample, this clone turned up a few times. The gene calls are TRBV19 and TRBJ2-4; maybe TRBD1 (5 bases). This CDR3 region has 15 residues. V gave up 6 bases and J gave up 0 bases, with 12 bases separating them. Germline CDR1 and CDR2: LNHDA and SQIVND (reference sequence). CDR3 DNA sequence: TGTGCCAGTAGAGGGGCGTGGGGAGCCAAAAACATTCAGTACTTC. It yields the protein CASRGAWGAKNIQYF. Looking up the rest from reference TRBV19 and TRBJ2-4 gives the full variable domain: DGGITQSPKYLFRKEGQNVTLSCEQNLNHDAMYWYRQDPGQGLRLIYYSQIVNDFQKGDIAEGYSVSREKKESFPLTVTSAQKNPTAFYLCASRGAWGAKNIQYFGAGTRLSVL.

The chain recombines TRBV5-4 with TRBJ1-2, with TRBD1 matching over 8 bases. CDR1 is SGHNT, CDR2 YYREEE, per germline (reference sequence). There are 14 residues in the CDR3. Trimming at V came to 5 bases and at J to 0 bases, leaving 3 bases not matched to a gene. The CDR3 DNA follows: TGTGCCAGCAGGGCACAGGGGGCTAACTATGGCTACACCTTC. This gives the protein CASRAQGANYGYTF.

The chain combines TRBV2 with TRBJ2-1, with 10 bases that match TRBD1. Germline V gives CDR1 SNHLY, CDR2 FYNNEI. There are 15 residues in the CDR3. The V segment lost 6 bases and the J segment 5 bases; nucleotides outside the gene matches: 7. The CDR3 region is CASRAPGQGNNEQFF. The CDR3 DNA reads as TGTGCCAGCAGAGCACCGGGACAGGGGAACAATGAGCAGTTCTTC.

This chain connects TRBV5-4 to TRBJ2-6; TRBD1 aligns across 9 bases. The J segment lost 0 bases and the V segment lost 6 bases, leaving 4 bases of the junction unmatched. The germline gives CDR1 SGHNT, CDR2 YYREEE (reference sequence). CDR3 size: 16 residues. The CDR3 region is CASKGQGLSGANVLTF. Here the CDR3 DNA reads TGTGCCAGCAAGGGACAGGGACTCTCTGGGGCCAACGTCCTGACTTTC.

The V call is TRBV11-2, the J call TRBJ2-5; D is unresolved. This CDR3 comprises 11 residues. V was trimmed by 4 bases and J by 5 bases, leaving 5 bases between them. Per the germline V gene, CDR1 is SGHAT and CDR2 is FQNNGV. The CDR3 bases are TGTGCCAGCAGCTCTCGGGAGACCCAGTACTTC. Translation gives CASSSRETQYF.

The chain links TRBV7-9 to TRBJ1-4; 9 bases fit TRBD1. The CDR3 has 15 residues. V shed 2 bases and J 8 bases; nucleotides not matched to a gene: 6. CDR1 and CDR2 from the germline V gene are SEHNR and FQNEAQ (reference sequence). The CDR3 loop reads CASSLTDRGGEKLFF. The DNA of the CDR3 is TGTGCCAGCAGCTTAACCGACAGGGGGGGAGAAAAACTGTTTTTT.

This clone has a single count. The chain's CDR3 is CASSYLTGGYNEQFF. The CDR3 DNA is TGTGCCAGCAGTTACCTCACGGGGGGGTACAATGAGCAGTTCTTC. The chain recombines TRBV6-5 with TRBJ2-1, with 8 nucleotides matching TRBD2. V lost 2 bases to trimming and J lost 4 bases; unmatched junction nucleotides: 4. The CDR3 is 15 residues long. Per the germline V gene, CDR1 is MNHEY and CDR2 is SVGAGI.

The chain carries TRBV25-1 and TRBJ2-2, with no clear D. V was shortened by 4 bases and J by 1 base, with 4 bases between the two germline ends. This CDR3 is 13 amino acids long. Looked up from germline, CDR1 is MGHDK and CDR2 is SYGVNS. Here the CDR3 DNA reads TGTGCCAGCAGTGGAGGGAACACCGGGGAGCTGTTTTTT. Translating gives CASSGGNTGELFF.

V is TRBV6-5 and J is TRBJ2-1; TRBD1 matches at 7 bases. V lost 4 bases, J lost 6 bases, and 3 bases stayed unmatched. This CDR3 contains 13 residues. Germline CDR1 MNHEY, CDR2 SVGAGI. The CDR3 here is CASSSGQSNEQFF. The CDR3, as DNA: TGTGCCAGCAGTTCGGGACAGAGCAATGAGCAGTTCTTC.

J is TRBJ2-3 and V is TRBV7-6; D might be TRBD2 (5 bases). Deletions cut 3 bases from V and 3 bases from J, with 13 bases between. This CDR3 is built from 15 residues. The germline gives CDR1 SGHVS, CDR2 FNYEAQ. CDR3 coding DNA: TGTGCCAGCAGCTTTTCAAGCGGTGGTACAGATACGCAGTATTTT. Its protein is CASSFSSGGTDTQYF.

This clone was detected only once. V and J are TRBV5-6 and TRBJ2-1; 8 bases align to TRBD2. CDR1 is SGHDT and CDR2 is YYEEEE in the germline V gene. The CDR3 totals 15 residues. V shed 6 bases, J shed 8 bases, and the junction held 13 bases outside the gene matches. CDR3 DNA sequence: TGTGCCAGCAACCTCCCGAGCGGGAGTTTAGATGAGCAGTTCTTC. It translates to CASNLPSGSLDEQFF.